This TCR beta chain was captured by sequencing in a study of metastatic and nonmetastatic thyroid tumors. On the study more broadly: Across peripheral blood and tumor or nodule tissue samples taken from malignant and benign thyroid patients, the repertoires were compared with one another.

By share, this clone counts as medium-sized. The J segment lost 5 bases and the V segment lost 5 bases, leaving 7 bases of the junction unmatched. From germline, CDR1 is LNHDA and CDR2 SQIVND (reference sequence). This CDR3 has 15 amino acids. As handled by the study authors: In papillary thyroid cancer, a distant-metastasis classifier was built using CDR3 differences across clinicopathological groups. TCRdb reanalyzed the PCR reads via MiXCR. The V and J calls here are based on TCRdb, not the publication. The table lists approximately 21,000 clones, 22% of them singletons, with around 8.1% in the top ten. Prior to thyroid surgery, none of the patients had received any treatment.

This chain connects TRBV19 to TRBJ2-1, with TRBD2 matching 9 bases. Material: adjacent normal tissue. The TCR sequence derives from a female donor with papillary thyroid cancer or a benign thyroid nodule (not recorded which). Some clones in this sample may be carry-over from other donors' samples. This CDR3 is CASSDLAGSHNEQFF. In nucleotides, the CDR3 is TGTGCCAGTAGTGATCTAGCGGGATCCCACAATGAGCAGTTCTTC.